Listed here are 27 T cell receptor beta chains from one sample, sequenced in a study of T cell repertoires in cytomegalovirus infection. TCRdb passed the reads through MiXCR, listing each CDR3 protein once. Here the sample spans approximately 990,000 distinct CDR3 sequences, around a third being singletons. The antigens of these receptors remain unknown. Sequences were derived from cultured CD8+ T cells from PBMCs, sampled from culture after CMV antigen stimulation. These receptors were collected from a human donor in good health (CMV status not recorded). Some clones in this sample may be carry-over from other donors' samples.

This clonotype was seen many times. The rearrangement joins TRBV4-3 to TRBJ1-1, with 8 bases matching TRBD1. The CDR3 has 14 residues. Germline V gene data show CDR1 as LGHNA and CDR2 as YSLEER. Trimming cost V 5 bases and J 1 base; bases outside gene matches: 3. CDR3 in amino acids: CASSMTGANTEAFF. The CDR3 DNA is TGCGCCAGCAGCATGACAGGGGCGAACACTGAAGCTTTCTTT.

CDR3 region: CASGLAGGQELFF. CDR3 in DNA: TGTGCTAGTGGTTTGGCGGGGGGGCAGGAGCTGTTTTTT. This chain joins TRBV12-5 and TRBJ2-2, with TRBD2 identical over 8 bases. The CDR3 has 13 residues. Germline V gives CDR1 LGHNT, CDR2 FRNRAP. V was clipped by 1 base and J by 10 bases; unmatched bases: 2.

The chain employs TRBV19 and TRBJ1-5; D remains unclear. This CDR3 spans 15 amino acids. Germline loops: CDR1 LNHDA, CDR2 SQIVND (reference sequence). The ends were cut back, 7 bases at V and 1 base at J, with 14 bases in the middle. The CDR3 sequence is CASKWVRGSNQPQHF. Written as DNA, the CDR3 is TGTGCCAGTAAATGGGTCCGAGGGAGCAATCAGCCCCAGCATTTT. Full variable domain (missing parts from reference TRBV19 and TRBJ1-5): DGGITQSPKYLFRKEGQNVTLSCEQNLNHDAMYWYRQDPGQGLRLIYYSQIVNDFQKGDIAEGYSVSREKKESFPLTVTSAQKNPTAFYLCASKWVRGSNQPQHFGDGTRLSIL.

V is TRBV5-4 and J is TRBJ2-1; no clear D. V was pared by 1 base and J by 7 bases, with 12 bases between. Germline assignment: CDR1 SGHNT and CDR2 YYREEE (reference sequence). CDR3 length: 14 amino acids. This chain's CDR3 is CASSLTALRNEQFF. In nucleotides, the CDR3 is TGTGCCAGCAGCTTGACGGCGCTTCGGAATGAGCAGTTCTTC.

The chain carries TRBV7-9 and TRBJ2-1; 9 nucleotides line up with TRBD2. The CDR3 sequence is 16 residues long. The germline V gene has CDR1 SEHNR and CDR2 FQNEAQ (reference sequence). V dropped 0 bases and J dropped 8; count of bases not matched to a gene: 8. The CDR3 sequence is CASSLARRLADYEQFF. The CDR3 DNA is TGTGCCAGCAGCTTAGCGCGACGACTAGCGGATTATGAGCAGTTCTTC.

The chain has TRBV7-9 and TRBJ2-1; D is unresolved. From germline, CDR1 is SEHNR and CDR2 FQNEAQ (reference sequence). The CDR3 loop spans 15 amino acids. Trimming cost V 2 bases and J 0 bases, with 8 bases left between them. CDR3: CASSLPEYSYNEQFF. In nucleotides, the CDR3 is TGTGCCAGCAGCTTACCGGAATACTCCTACAATGAGCAGTTCTTC. Variable domain in full (rest from reference TRBV7-9 and TRBJ2-1): DTGVSQNPRHKITKRGQNVTFRCDPISEHNRLYWYRQTLGQGPEFLTYFQNEAQLEKSRLLSDRFSAERPKGSFSTLEIQRTEQGDSAMYLCASSLPEYSYNEQFFGPGTRLTVL.

This clonotype was seen ten or more times. J is TRBJ2-5 and V is TRBV7-9; TRBD2 matches at 7 bases. The CDR3 runs to 17 residues. V lost 0 bases to trimming and J lost 0 bases; unmatched junction nucleotides: 7. CDR1 and CDR2 from the germline V gene are SEHNR and FQNEAQ (reference sequence). The CDR3 loop reads CASSLAPGLLYQETQYF. The CDR3 DNA reads TGTGCCAGCAGCTTAGCGCCGGGACTATTGTACCAAGAGACCCAGTACTTC. Drawing the rest from reference TRBV7-9 and TRBJ2-5, the complete variable domain is DTGVSQNPRHKITKRGQNVTFRCDPISEHNRLYWYRQTLGQGPEFLTYFQNEAQLEKSRLLSDRFSAERPKGSFSTLEIQRTEQGDSAMYLCASSLAPGLLYQETQYFGPGTRLLVL.

This chain connects TRBV20-1 to TRBJ1-6, with 7 bases fitting TRBD1. This CDR3 is 13 amino acids long. V lost 3 bases and J lost 4; bases outside the gene matches: 0. Germline assignment: CDR1 DFQATT and CDR2 SNEGSKA (reference sequence). CDR3 in DNA: TGCAGTGCTAGGACAGGGTATAATTCACCCCTCCACTTT. Its translation: CSARTGYNSPLHF.

This chain connects TRBV5-1 to TRBJ2-3; TRBD2 matches 16 bases. Per germline, CDR1 SGHRS and CDR2 YFSETQ. The trim removed 3 bases at V and 2 bases at J, leaving 3 bases unmatched. The CDR3 has 17 residues. The CDR3 loop is CASSSGTSGGDTDTQYF. Here the CDR3 DNA reads TGCGCCAGCAGCTCCGGGACTAGCGGGGGGGACACAGATACGCAGTATTTT.

This sequence joins TRBV27 and TRBJ1-5, with D perhaps TRBD1 (6 bases). The CDR3 spans 14 residues. V lost 2 bases to trimming and J lost 7 bases, with 12 bases between them. Germline CDR1 and CDR2: MNHEY and SMNVEV (reference sequence). CDR3 in amino acids: CASSLQGSSQPQHF. DNA of the CDR3: TGTGCCAGCAGTTTACAGGGGAGTAGCCAGCCCCAGCATTTT.

The V gene is TRBV18, the J gene TRBJ2-1; D not certain. Germline V gives CDR1 KGHSH, CDR2 LQKENI. The CDR3 has 16 amino acids. Trimming left V 6 bases short and J 0 bases short, with 15 bases between. In DNA form, the CDR3 reads TGTGCCAGCTCCCCGACACCACCGGTCTCCTACAATGAGCAGTTCTTC. Translation gives CASSPTPPVSYNEQFF.

This chain joins TRBV19 and TRBJ1-2, with D unresolved. The V and J ends lost 3 bases and 5 bases respectively, with 7 bases between them. The CDR3 extends over 12 amino acids. Germline CDR1 and CDR2: LNHDA and SQIVND (reference sequence). The CDR3 sequence: CASSMERYGYTF. CDR3 DNA: TGTGCCAGTAGTATGGAGCGGTATGGCTACACCTTC.

This chain uses TRBV7-9 with TRBJ1-4, with 7 bases lining up with TRBD1. The germline CDR1 and CDR2 sequences are SEHNR and FQNEAQ (reference sequence). This CDR3 spans 15 amino acids. V shed 4 bases and J 8 bases; nucleotides not matched to a gene: 10. The CDR3 region has the DNA TGTGCCAGCAGCTCACCTGACAGGGTGAGGGAAAAACTGTTTTTT. It specifies CASSSPDRVREKLFF.

This clonotype has more than one count but fewer than ten. The chain links TRBV24-1 to TRBJ1-2, with D possibly TRBD1 on 5 matching bases. The CDR3 covers 12 residues. The germline gives CDR1 KGHDR, CDR2 SFDVKD. In DNA, the CDR3 is TGTGCGACCGGGGGAGGTAGCTATGGCTACACCTTC. It yields the protein CATGGGSYGYTF.

About this clonotype: One junction end disagrees with the germline gene, perhaps due to a read error. For the CDR3, the DNA is TGTGTCAGCAGCTCTATAAAGGGGGCGGCAGAGACCCAGTACTTC. This encodes CVSSSIKGAAETQYF. J is TRBJ2-5 and V is TRBV7-9, with 7 bases lining up with TRBD1. Per germline, CDR1 SEHNR and CDR2 FQNEAQ (reference sequence). This CDR3 is built from 15 residues.

The V gene is TRBV6-2 or TRBV6-3, the J gene TRBJ2-7; D might be TRBD2 (5 bases). Looked up from germline, CDR1 is MNHEY and CDR2 is SVGEGT. The CDR3 is 14 amino acids. V shed 8 bases and J shed 2 bases, with 16 bases lying between them. The CDR3 here is CASGLSGIPYEQYV. In DNA, the CDR3 is TGTGCCAGCGGATTGTCGGGAATTCCCTACGAGCAGTACGTC.

The gene calls are TRBV25-1 and TRBJ1-3, with D possibly matching TRBD1 (5 bases). Germline CDR1 MGHDK, CDR2 SYGVNS. CDR3 length: 16 residues. With 9 bases removed from V and 0 bases from J, the gap between germline ends came to 18 bases. In nucleotides, the CDR3 is TGTGCCAGTCTAGGGGAGGACTATAACTCTGGAAACACCATATATTTT. Amino acids: CASLGEDYNSGNTIYF.

The chain is built from TRBV13 and TRBJ1-1; no clear D. The CDR3 length is 15 residues. V lost 4 bases and J lost 3, with 15 bases in between. The V gene's germline CDR1 is PRHDT and CDR2 FYEKMQ (reference sequence). CDR3 in amino acids: CASSSSAVEDTEAFF. For the CDR3, the DNA is TGTGCCAGCAGCTCCTCGGCGGTCGAGGACACTGAAGCTTTCTTT. Based on the CDR3 plus reference TRBV13 and TRBJ1-1, the full variable domain is AAGVIQSPRHLIKEKRETATLKCYPIPRHDTVYWYQQGPGQDPQFLISFYEKMQSDKGSIPDRFSAQQFSDYHSELNMSSLELGDSALYFCASSSSAVEDTEAFFGQGTRLTVV.

V is TRBV15 and J is TRBJ2-7; 8 nucleotides align to TRBD1. This CDR3 is built from 16 residues. Germline CDR1 and CDR2: LNHNV and YYDKDF (reference sequence). V shed 0 bases, J shed 4 bases, and the junction held 8 bases outside the gene matches. CDR3 DNA: TGTGCCACCAGCAGAGACAGGACAGGGATGGAATACGAGCAGTACGTC. Amino acid sequence: CATSRDRTGMEYEQYV.

The chain links TRBV7-6 to TRBJ2-3; D gene ambiguous. This CDR3 spans 13 amino acids. The germline V gene encodes CDR1 SGHVS and CDR2 FNYEAQ. Trimming cost V 4 bases and J 5 bases, with 10 bases left between them. The CDR3 coding sequence is TGTGCCAGCAGCTCGGCGGTCGGAGATACGCAGTATTTT. It yields the protein CASSSAVGDTQYF.

This clonotype was recorded many times. The chain employs TRBV7-2 and TRBJ1-5; D is perhaps TRBD1 (6 bases). V shed 1 base and J shed 5 bases, with 15 bases lying between them. Looked up from germline, CDR1 is SGHTA and CDR2 is FQGNSA. The CDR3 contains 16 residues. The CDR3 nucleotides are TGTGCCAGCAGCTTAGTCGTAACAGGGTCCCATCAGCCCCAGCATTTT. Translating it yields CASSLVVTGSHQPQHF. The variable domain in full, with the rest retrieved from reference TRBV7-2 and TRBJ1-5, is GAGVSQSPSNKVTEKGKDVELRCDPISGHTALYWYRQSLGQGLEFLIYFQGNSAPDKSGLPSDRFSAERTGGSVSTLTIQRTQQEDSAVYLCASSLVVTGSHQPQHFGDGTRLSIL.

The V gene is TRBV5-4, the J gene TRBJ1-2, with D unclear. CDR1 and CDR2 (germline): SGHNT, YYREEE (reference sequence). CDR3 length: 11 amino acids. Trimming stripped 2 bases from V and 8 bases from J, with 7 bases between. The DNA for the CDR3 is TGTGCCAGCAGCTTCTCTTGGGGCTACACCTTC. Its translation: CASSFSWGYTF.

The J gene is TRBJ2-1, the V gene TRBV9; 10 nucleotides line up with TRBD1. The trim removed 3 bases at V and 15 bases at J, leaving 9 bases unmatched. Germline V CDR1 and CDR2: SGDLS, YYNGEE. The length of the CDR3 is 13 residues. CDR3 amino acids: CASSEGGTGARFF. CDR3 DNA sequence: TGTGCCAGCAGCGAGGGGGGGACAGGGGCGCGGTTCTTC. The whole variable domain, filled in from reference TRBV9 and TRBJ2-1, reads DSGVTQTPKHLITATGQRVTLRCSPRSGDLSVYWYQQSLDQGLQFLIQYYNGEERAKGNILERFSAQQFPDLHSELNLSSLELGDSALYFCASSEGGTGARFFGPGTRLTVL.

This rearrangement joins TRBV5-1 to TRBJ2-5; D is uncertain. The CDR3 covers 15 residues. Deletions cut 2 bases from V and 2 bases from J, with 13 bases between. The germline gives CDR1 SGHRS, CDR2 YFSETQ. CDR3 amino acids: CASSFTLSQQETQYF. The DNA for the CDR3 is TGCGCCAGCAGCTTTACGTTATCACAGCAAGAGACCCAGTACTTC.

The chain recombines TRBV7-9 with TRBJ1-5; 9 bases are shared with TRBD1. V trimming: 0 bases; J trimming: 0 bases; junction bases outside the gene matches: 6. The CDR3 extends over 18 amino acids. Germline V CDR1 and CDR2: SEHNR, FQNEAQ (reference sequence). As DNA, the CDR3 is TGTGCCAGCAGCTTAGCGCTCCGACAGGGGGATAGCAATCAGCCCCAGCATTTT. Its protein is CASSLALRQGDSNQPQHF. Looking up the rest from reference TRBV7-9 and TRBJ1-5 gives the full variable domain: DTGVSQNPRHKITKRGQNVTFRCDPISEHNRLYWYRQTLGQGPEFLTYFQNEAQLEKSRLLSDRFSAERPKGSFSTLEIQRTEQGDSAMYLCASSLALRQGDSNQPQHFGDGTRLSIL.

The V and J genes are TRBV27 and TRBJ2-6, with 7 positions matching TRBD1. Trimming took 6 bases from V and 2 from J; bases not matched to a gene: 1. The CDR3 loop spans 14 amino acids. Germline V lookup: CDR1 MNHEY, CDR2 SMNVEV (reference sequence). The CDR3 DNA reads as TGTGCCAGCAGCGGACAGGCTGGGGCCAACGTCCTGACTTTC. It encodes CASSGQAGANVLTF.

The J gene is TRBJ2-1, the V gene TRBV10-2; TRBD2 agrees at 9 bases. The length of the CDR3 is 14 residues. The germline V gene encodes CDR1 WSHSY and CDR2 SAAADI. The V gene end was trimmed by 7 bases and the J gene end by 15 bases; junction bases not matched to a gene: 16. The DNA of the CDR3 is TGCGCCAGCAAAGAAGGGAGTGGCGGGGGGGCCCTGTTCTTC. Residues: CASKEGSGGGALFF.